One sample yielded the 27 T cell receptor beta chains listed below, sequenced in a study of blood T cell repertoires in COVID-19. Generated by immunoSEQ multiplex PCR, the TCRdb table keeps only in-frame clones and is missing some. The data contain 390,000 or so clones, 85% to 90% of them singletons. The sequenced material came from PBMCs or T cells enriched from blood (not recorded which). These receptors were obtained from a woman between 50 and 59 years old who had recovered from COVID-19.

The chain joins TRBV7-2 to TRBJ1-6; 8 bases line up with TRBD1. This CDR3 comprises 12 residues. The V segment lost 9 bases and the J segment 13 bases; nucleotides outside the gene matches: 8. Germline assignment: CDR1 SGHTA and CDR2 FQGNSA. In DNA form, the CDR3 reads TGTGCCAGTCAGACAGGGGCAAATCCCCTCCACTTT. It is translated as CASQTGANPLHF.

The J gene is TRBJ2-2, the V gene TRBV11-2; D is unresolved. Looked up from germline, CDR1 is SGHAT and CDR2 is FQNNGV. The CDR3 spans 16 residues. The ends were cut back, 0 bases at V and 3 bases at J, with 11 bases in the middle. The DNA for the CDR3 is TGTGCCAGCAGCTTAGATTGGAGCCCCCACACCGGGGAGCTGTTTTTT. Protein: CASSLDWSPHTGELFF.

This chain connects TRBV11-2 to TRBJ2-2, with 8 bases aligning to TRBD2. The V and J ends lost 5 bases and 4 bases, in that order; junction bases with no gene match: 9. Germline CDR1 reads SGHAT; CDR2 reads FQNNGV. CDR3 length: 16 amino acids. This CDR3 is CASSLLRTSSTGELFF. The CDR3 bases are TGTGCCAGCAGCCTTCTAAGGACTAGCTCCACCGGGGAGCTGTTTTTT.

The chain has TRBV18 and TRBJ1-1; D gene unclear. CDR3 length: 14 residues. V lost 2 bases and J lost 0, with 7 bases in between. CDR1 and CDR2 (germline): KGHSH, LQKENI. Here the CDR3 reads CASSPYSLNTEAFF. The CDR3 DNA follows: TGTGCCAGCTCACCATACTCACTGAACACTGAAGCTTTCTTT. Based on the CDR3 plus reference TRBV18 and TRBJ1-1, the full variable domain is NAGVMQNPRHLVRRRGQEARLRCSPMKGHSHVYWYRQLPEEGLKFMVYLQKENIIDESGMPKERFSAEFPKEGPSILRIQQVVRGDSAAYFCASSPYSLNTEAFFGQGTRLTVV.

The rearrangement uses TRBV18 and TRBJ1-6; TRBD1 might be the D (5 bases). The CDR3 spans 16 residues. Trimming shortened V by 2 bases and J by 1 base, and 9 bases separated the two germline ends. In germline, CDR1 is KGHSH, CDR2 LQKENI. In DNA, the CDR3 is TGTGCCAGCTCACCATACGGGGGGTCCTATAATTCACCCCTCCACTTT. Protein sequence: CASSPYGGSYNSPLHF.

The chain employs TRBV5-1 and TRBJ2-2; the match to TRBD2 covers 7 bases. After removal of 0 bases from V and 5 bases from J, the junction contained 10 bases not matched to a gene. The CDR3 runs to 17 residues. CDR1 and CDR2 (germline): SGHRS, YFSETQ. This chain's CDR3 is CASSLAPTGGYTGELFF. CDR3 coding DNA: TGCGCCAGCAGCTTGGCTCCAACGGGGGGATATACCGGGGAGCTGTTTTTT.

J is TRBJ2-5 and V is TRBV5-1, with D perhaps TRBD2 (5 bases). The CDR3 is made up of 13 amino acids. In germline, CDR1 is SGHRS, CDR2 YFSETQ. The V and J ends lost 8 bases and 2 bases respectively, with 13 bases between them. The DNA for the CDR3 is TGCGCCAGTCGGACTGGATCACAAGAGACCCAGTACTTC. Protein product: CASRTGSQETQYF.

V usage is TRBV6-1 and J usage is TRBJ1-3; 7 nucleotides align to TRBD1. The V segment lost 2 bases and the J segment 8 bases; nucleotides outside the gene matches: 6. Germline lookup yields CDR1 MNHNS and CDR2 SASEGT. This CDR3 has 14 residues. The CDR3 bases are TGTGCCAGCAGTGAAAACGACAGGGAGGACACCATATATTTT. It codes for CASSENDREDTIYF.

The chain recombines TRBV6-1 with TRBJ2-1; D gene unclear. Deletions cut 3 bases from V and 10 bases from J, with 22 bases between. Germline CDR1 and CDR2: MNHNS and SASEGT. This CDR3 contains 16 residues. The CDR3 loop reads CASSDLNNRGRSEQFF. The DNA of the CDR3 is TGTGCCAGCAGTGATTTGAATAATCGCGGAAGGTCGGAGCAGTTCTTC.

This clone was seen only a few times. The chain links TRBV27 to TRBJ1-5; 9 bases agree with TRBD1. The CDR3 covers 13 residues. V was clipped by 6 bases and J by 5 bases; unmatched bases: 2. In germline, CDR1 is MNHEY, CDR2 SMNVEV (reference sequence). The CDR3 nucleotides read TGTGCCAGCAGAAGGACAGGGGATCAGCCCCAGCATTTT. It translates to CASRRTGDQPQHF.

The rearrangement links TRBV5-1 to TRBJ2-7, with D possibly matching TRBD2 (5 bases). The CDR3 extends over 15 amino acids. Germline V gene sequence: CDR1 SGHRS, CDR2 YFSETQ. V dropped 7 bases and J dropped 2 bases, with 19 bases sitting between them. The CDR3 bases are TGCGCCAGCCCCATTCCCGGGGAGTCGACCTACGAGCAGTACTTC. Encoded protein: CASPIPGESTYEQYF.

A note on this clone: Other nucleotide sequences in the sample specify the same CDR3. The chain links TRBV28 to TRBJ1-4, with 11 bases that match TRBD1. The CDR3 has 14 amino acids. Germline V CDR1 and CDR2: MDHEN, SYDVKM. Unmatched junction bases numbered 1, after V lost 3 bases and J lost 7 bases. The CDR3 coding sequence is TGTGCCAGCAGTTTGGACAGGGGGCTTGAAAAACTGTTTTTT. Protein product: CASSLDRGLEKLFF.

The chain uses TRBV6-2 or TRBV6-3 and TRBJ1-1; a possible D gene is TRBD1 (6 bases). Per germline, CDR1 MNHEY and CDR2 SVGEGT. The CDR3 extends over 18 amino acids. V was pared by 5 bases and J by 3 bases, with 25 bases between. The CDR3 protein is CASSSGQLLRSLYTEAFF. The CDR3 coding sequence is TGTGCCAGCAGTAGCGGACAGCTTCTACGCTCACTTTACACTGAAGCTTTCTTT.

The chain couples TRBV19 to TRBJ2-7, with 11 bases aligning to TRBD1. In germline, CDR1 is LNHDA, CDR2 SQIVND (reference sequence). The CDR3 contains 15 residues. With 5 bases clipped from V and 3 bases from J, the junction kept 6 bases outside the gene matches. CDR3 loop: CASSLAGTGGYEQYF. The CDR3, as DNA: TGTGCCAGTAGTCTCGCCGGGACAGGGGGCTACGAGCAGTACTTC.

This sequence joins TRBV19 and TRBJ1-6, with D unclear. Per germline, CDR1 LNHDA and CDR2 SQIVND (reference sequence). This CDR3 contains 14 residues. V was cut by 6 bases and J by 8 bases, with 14 bases left in between. The CDR3 DNA follows: TGTGCCAGTAGAAGTAGCGCAAGTCATTCACCCCTCCACTTT. It encodes CASRSSASHSPLHF.

The V and J genes are TRBV12-3 or TRBV12-4 and TRBJ2-1; weak D call: TRBD2 (6 bases). The CDR3 consists of 13 residues. With 9 bases removed from V and 4 bases from J, the gap between germline ends came to 13 bases. The CDR3 DNA reads as TGTGCCAGTGGGCGGGGACCATACAATGAGCAGTTCTTC. This translates into CASGRGPYNEQFF.

The rearrangement uses TRBV5-4 and TRBJ1-2, with 9 bases that match TRBD1. CDR3 length: 12 amino acids. The V gene end was trimmed by 2 bases and the J gene end by 8 bases; junction bases not matched to a gene: 1. Per the germline V gene, CDR1 is SGHNT and CDR2 is YYREEE (reference sequence). The CDR3: CASSFDRGGYTF. For the CDR3, the DNA is TGTGCCAGCAGCTTCGACAGGGGGGGCTACACCTTC.

V and J are TRBV12-5 and TRBJ2-1; D possibly corresponds to TRBD1 (6 bases). Looked up from germline, CDR1 is LGHNT and CDR2 is FRNRAP. The CDR3 consists of 18 residues. Between the trimmed V and J ends, which lost 1 base and 1 base, there was a span of 17 bases. CDR3 amino acids: CASGLGQRGIKSYNEQFF. In DNA, the CDR3 is TGTGCTAGTGGTTTGGGACAGAGGGGGATTAAGTCCTACAATGAGCAGTTCTTC.

The chain employs TRBV18 and TRBJ2-3, with D possibly matching TRBD2 (5 bases). The CDR3 sequence is 16 residues long. V dropped 0 bases and J dropped 4 bases, with 14 bases sitting between them. CDR1 is KGHSH and CDR2 is LQKENI in the germline V gene. CDR3 sequence: CASSPPGNSAADTQYF. The CDR3 nucleotides are TGTGCCAGCTCACCACCGGGGAATAGCGCGGCAGATACGCAGTATTTT.

A single count supports this clone. The V and J genes are TRBV27 and TRBJ1-4, with 7 bases fitting TRBD1. Per the germline V gene, CDR1 is MNHEY and CDR2 is SMNVEV (reference sequence). The CDR3 has 16 amino acids. V trimming: 5 bases; J trimming: 8 bases; junction bases outside the gene matches: 14. CDR3 nucleotides: TGTGCCAGCAGTCCTAAAATTGGGACAGCGAACGAAAAACTGTTTTTT. This gives the protein CASSPKIGTANEKLFF. The variable domain in full, completed from reference TRBV27 and TRBJ1-4, reads EAQVTQNPRYLITVTGKKLTVTCSQNMNHEYMSWYRQDPGLGLRQIYYSMNVEVTDKGDVPEGYKVSRKEKRNFPLILESPSPNQTSLYFCASSPKIGTANEKLFFGSGTQLSVL.

The rearrangement uses TRBV5-5 and TRBJ2-1; 11 bases are a match to TRBD2. Germline V gene lookup returns CDR1 SGHKS and CDR2 YYEKEE (reference sequence). The CDR3 runs to 18 residues. The ends lost 0 bases at V and 3 bases at J; junction bases unmatched: 8. The CDR3 spells CASSLDSLAGGIYNEQFF. The CDR3 DNA is TGTGCCAGCAGCTTGGATTCCCTAGCGGGGGGCATCTACAATGAGCAGTTCTTC.

The gene calls are TRBV9 and TRBJ2-1; the match to TRBD1 covers 9 bases. The V gene end was trimmed by 0 bases and the J gene end by 10 bases; junction bases not matched to a gene: 11. Germline assignment: CDR1 SGDLS and CDR2 YYNGEE. The CDR3 extends over 16 amino acids. CDR3: CASSVDRGPPRGEQFF. The CDR3 nucleotides read TGTGCCAGCAGCGTAGACAGGGGGCCTCCTAGGGGAGAGCAGTTCTTC.

The chain has TRBV5-1 and TRBJ2-1; 7 bases align to TRBD2. Germline loops: CDR1 SGHRS, CDR2 YFSETQ. V lost 0 bases and J lost 10; bases outside the gene matches: 4. This CDR3 is 13 amino acids long. The CDR3 loop is CASSLVQGGEQFF. The CDR3 DNA follows: TGCGCCAGCAGCTTGGTTCAGGGAGGGGAGCAGTTCTTC.

This clone is a singleton in its sample. The chain joins TRBV7-8 to TRBJ1-2; D may be TRBD1 (6 bases). Looked up from germline, CDR1 is SGHVS and CDR2 is FQNEAQ. The CDR3 loop spans 13 amino acids. V was shortened by 5 bases and J by 8 bases, with 15 bases between the two germline ends. This chain's CDR3 is CASSRGGAEGYTF. The DNA for the CDR3 is TGTGCCAGCAGCCGGGGGGGGGCTGAGGGCTACACCTTC.

The CDR3 sequence is CASRPMTGWGYTF. The CDR3 DNA sequence: TGTGCCAGCAGGCCTATGACAGGGTGGGGCTACACCTTC. The chain has TRBV28 and TRBJ1-2; 7 bases match TRBD1. The CDR3 contains 13 residues. CDR1 and CDR2 from the germline V gene are MDHEN and SYDVKM. V shed 6 bases and J 8 bases; nucleotides not matched to a gene: 9.

This clone was counted a single time. The CDR3 spells CASSLETGFKAFF. As DNA, the CDR3 is TGTGCCAGCAGCTTAGAGACAGGATTTAAAGCTTTCTTT. The chain combines TRBV7-2 with TRBJ1-1, with D perhaps TRBD1 (6 bases). The CDR3 has 13 amino acids. Germline values: CDR1 SGHTA, CDR2 FQGNSA. The V end lost 1 base, the J end lost 9 bases, and 12 bases lay between the germline ends.

The chain is built from TRBV12-3 or TRBV12-4 and TRBJ1-4, with D unclear. With 4 bases removed from V and 6 bases from J, the gap between germline ends came to 9 bases. This CDR3 region has 13 residues. The CDR3 spells CASSWPRDEKLFF. The CDR3 region has the DNA TGTGCCAGCAGTTGGCCGCGGGATGAAAAACTGTTTTTT.